A selection of T cell receptor beta chains follows, all from one sample in a study of beta chain features in type 1 diabetes. Assay: immunoSEQ multiplex PCR; the TCRdb copy retains only in-frame clones and omits some. The sample holds about 41,000 clones, around 63% seen once. Sample: Tregs from blood. Receptor source: a man aged 25 to 45 with type 1 diabetes. Some clones in this sample may be carry-over from other donors' samples. Both conserved end residues are part of each CDR3. A D gene is named only where the DNA matches it firmly. Size is stated for part of the rows, as once, few or many counts, or as a class when the clone is expanded.

v_gene: TRBV19
abundance: once
d_gene: TRBD1
j_gene: TRBJ1-1
CDR3nt: TGTGCCAGTAGTACGAACAGGGGGGAAGCTTTCTTT
CDR3aa: CASSTNRGEAFF

v_gene: TRBV10-3
abundance: few
d_gene: -
j_gene: TRBJ1-1
CDR3nt: TGTGCCATCACCGCGCAGGGGCGGAACACTGAAGCTTTCTTT
CDR3aa: CAITAQGRNTEAFF

v_gene: TRBV7-2
abundance: -
d_gene: -
j_gene: TRBJ2-7
CDR3nt: TGTGCCAGCAGCTTAGAGATGGGGGCTGCCTACGAGCAGTACTTC
CDR3aa: CASSLEMGAAYEQYF

v_gene: TRBV7-9
abundance: -
d_gene: TRBD1
j_gene: TRBJ1-2
CDR3nt: TGTGCCAGCAGCCAAACCACAGGGGCAATAGGAGGCTACACCTTC
CDR3aa: CASSQTTGAIGGYTF

v_gene: TRBV2
abundance: -
d_gene: TRBD1
j_gene: TRBJ2-3
CDR3nt: TGTGCCAGCATCCCCGGGACAGGGGGCGCAGATACGCAGTATTTT
CDR3aa: CASIPGTGGADTQYF

v_gene: TRBV4-2
abundance: -
d_gene: -
j_gene: TRBJ1-5
CDR3nt: TGTGCCAGCAGCCAAGATTATAGCAATCAGCCCCAGCATTTT
CDR3aa: CASSQDYSNQPQHF

v_gene: TRBV7-2
abundance: few
d_gene: -
j_gene: TRBJ2-3
CDR3nt: TGTGCCAGCAGCTTACGACGGGGGGATACGCAGTATTTT
CDR3aa: CASSLRRGDTQYF

v_gene: TRBV7-3
abundance: -
d_gene: -
j_gene: TRBJ1-1
CDR3nt: TGTGCCAGCAGCCTACAGGGAGTTAACACTGAAGCTTTCTTT
CDR3aa: CASSLQGVNTEAFF

v_gene: TRBV7-2
abundance: -
d_gene: -
j_gene: TRBJ2-5
CDR3nt: TGTGCCAGCAGCTTGATGGGGGGAGGCCTGGAAGGGACCCAGTACTTC
CDR3aa: CASSLMGGGLEGTQYF

v_gene: TRBV7-8
abundance: -
d_gene: TRBD1
j_gene: TRBJ2-7
CDR3nt: TGTGCCAGCAGCTTAGACAGGGGGCTGTACGAGCAGTACTTC
CDR3aa: CASSLDRGLYEQYF

v_gene: TRBV18
abundance: few
d_gene: TRBD1
j_gene: TRBJ2-5
CDR3nt: TGTGCCAGCTCACCCGACAGGGGGTTAGAAGAGACCCAGTACTTC
CDR3aa: CASSPDRGLEETQYF

v_gene: TRBV19
abundance: once
d_gene: -
j_gene: TRBJ1-2
CDR3nt: TGTGCCAGTAGTCTGACAGGTGCTGGAGGCTACACCTTC
CDR3aa: CASSLTGAGGYTF

v_gene: TRBV28
abundance: -
d_gene: -
j_gene: TRBJ2-5
CDR3nt: TGTGCCAGCAGTTTTCCCCTTCGGGGACAAGAGACCCAGTACTTC
CDR3aa: CASSFPLRGQETQYF

v_gene: TRBV4-1
abundance: -
d_gene: -
j_gene: TRBJ1-2
CDR3nt: TGCGCCAGCAGCCAAGATTTACAGGGAGTCTATGGCTACACCTTC
CDR3aa: CASSQDLQGVYGYTF

v_gene: TRBV6-1
abundance: -
d_gene: TRBD1
j_gene: TRBJ1-6
CDR3nt: TGTGCCAGCAGTGAAGGCCGGGACAGTTATAATTCACCCCTCCACTTT
CDR3aa: CASSEGRDSYNSPLHF

v_gene: TRBV6-1
abundance: -
d_gene: TRBD1
j_gene: TRBJ1-4
CDR3nt: TGTGCCAGCAGGAGGACAGGGACTAATGAAAAACTGTTTTTT
CDR3aa: CASRRTGTNEKLFF

v_gene: TRBV4-2
abundance: -
d_gene: -
j_gene: TRBJ1-2
CDR3nt: TGTGCCAGCAGCCAAGACGAGCTTTCCTATGGCTACACCTTC
CDR3aa: CASSQDELSYGYTF

v_gene: TRBV25-1
abundance: few
d_gene: TRBD2
j_gene: TRBJ2-1
CDR3nt: TGTGCCAGCAGTGAATTCACTAGCGGGGGAACATACAATGAGCAGTTCTTC
CDR3aa: CASSEFTSGGTYNEQFF

v_gene: TRBV7-9
abundance: -
d_gene: TRBD1
j_gene: TRBJ2-5
CDR3nt: TGTGCCAGCAGCTTTGGCAGGGGGAAACAAGAGACCCAGTACTTC
CDR3aa: CASSFGRGKQETQYF

v_gene: TRBV9
abundance: -
d_gene: -
j_gene: TRBJ1-1
CDR3nt: TGTGCCAGCAGTGCCCAGGTGGATGGAACTGAAGCTTTCTTT
CDR3aa: CASSAQVDGTEAFF

v_gene: TRBV7-9
abundance: -
d_gene: TRBD2
j_gene: TRBJ2-3
CDR3nt: TGTGCCAGCAGCCCCGGGACTAGCGAGCTCACAGATACGCAGTATTTT
CDR3aa: CASSPGTSELTDTQYF

v_gene: TRBV2
abundance: -
d_gene: -
j_gene: TRBJ2-3
CDR3nt: TGTGCCAGCAGTGGAGTACTAGACGCGCAGTATTTT
CDR3aa: CASSGVLDAQYF

v_gene: TRBV6-1
abundance: -
d_gene: TRBD2
j_gene: TRBJ2-1
CDR3nt: TGTGCCAGCAGTGAAGCGCTTCTGCGGGGGGGCAGGAATGAGCAGTTCTTC
CDR3aa: CASSEALLRGGRNEQFF

v_gene: TRBV5-1
abundance: -
d_gene: -
j_gene: TRBJ2-5
CDR3nt: TGCGCCAGCAGCTTGGGACAGTACCAAGAGACCCAGTACTTC
CDR3aa: CASSLGQYQETQYF

v_gene: TRBV2
abundance: few
d_gene: TRBD2
j_gene: TRBJ2-1
CDR3nt: TGTGCCAGCAGCGATAGCGGGGGCCGATACAATGAGCAGTTCTTC
CDR3aa: CASSDSGGRYNEQFF

v_gene: TRBV5-1
abundance: -
d_gene: TRBD2
j_gene: TRBJ2-7
CDR3nt: TGCGCCAGCAGCTTGGCCAGGGCGGGGGGCTCCTACGAGCAGTACTTC
CDR3aa: CASSLARAGGSYEQYF

v_gene: TRBV7-9
abundance: -
d_gene: -
j_gene: TRBJ2-7
CDR3nt: TGTGCCAGCAGCCCCCGGACTGCCTACGAGCAGTACTTC
CDR3aa: CASSPRTAYEQYF

v_gene: TRBV5-5
abundance: few
d_gene: -
j_gene: TRBJ2-5
CDR3nt: TGTGCCAGCAGTACCCAGAGGGCTAGCGAGACCCAGTACTTC
CDR3aa: CASSTQRASETQYF

v_gene: TRBV7-9
abundance: -
d_gene: TRBD2
j_gene: TRBJ2-7
CDR3nt: TGTGCCAGCATTCAAAGCGGGGGGGGATCCTACGAGCAGTACTTC
CDR3aa: CASIQSGGGSYEQYF

v_gene: TRBV7-2
abundance: -
d_gene: -
j_gene: TRBJ2-7
CDR3nt: TGTGCCAGCAGCTTAGGGCACTCCTACGAGCAGTACTTC
CDR3aa: CASSLGHSYEQYF

v_gene: TRBV10-3
abundance: -
d_gene: -
j_gene: TRBJ2-2
CDR3nt: TGTGCCATCAGTGAGTTGTGGGCGTCCGGGGAGCTGTTTTTT
CDR3aa: CAISELWASGELFF

v_gene: TRBV18
abundance: -
d_gene: -
j_gene: TRBJ2-1
CDR3nt: TGTGCCAGCTCACCCACCGGACAGTCCTACAATGAGCAGTTCTTC
CDR3aa: CASSPTGQSYNEQFF

v_gene: TRBV5-6
abundance: -
d_gene: TRBD1
j_gene: TRBJ1-5
CDR3nt: TGTGCCAGCAGCCCGGGGACAGGGAGCAATCAGCCCCAGCATTTT
CDR3aa: CASSPGTGSNQPQHF

v_gene: TRBV30
abundance: -
d_gene: TRBD2
j_gene: TRBJ2-3
CDR3nt: TGTGCCTGGACCGCAGGGACTAGCGGGGGAGTTAGCACAGATACGCAGTATTTT
CDR3aa: CAWTAGTSGGVSTDTQYF

v_gene: TRBV7-3
abundance: -
d_gene: TRBD2
j_gene: TRBJ2-5
CDR3nt: TGTGCCAGCAGCCTAGGGACTAGCGGGGTCGGAGAGACCCAGTACTTC
CDR3aa: CASSLGTSGVGETQYF

v_gene: TRBV4-2
abundance: -
d_gene: TRBD2
j_gene: TRBJ2-3
CDR3nt: TGTGCCAGCAGCCAAGGGTCTAGCGGGGGGGTTAATACGCAGTATTTT
CDR3aa: CASSQGSSGGVNTQYF

v_gene: TRBV7-9
abundance: -
d_gene: TRBD1
j_gene: TRBJ1-1
CDR3nt: TGTGCCAGCAGCTTAGGACAGGGGGAAGCTTTCTTT
CDR3aa: CASSLGQGEAFF

v_gene: TRBV6-1
abundance: -
d_gene: TRBD1
j_gene: TRBJ1-6
CDR3nt: TGTGCCAGCAGTGAAGTCCACAGGGGTAATTCACCCCTCCACTTT
CDR3aa: CASSEVHRGNSPLHF

v_gene: TRBV27
abundance: -
d_gene: TRBD2
j_gene: TRBJ2-2
CDR3nt: TGTGCCAGCTTATCATACAGGGCTAGCGGGAGTACGGCGGCCGGGGAGCTGTTTTTT
CDR3aa: CASLSYRASGSTAAGELFF

v_gene: TRBV5-1
abundance: few
d_gene: TRBD1
j_gene: TRBJ2-3
CDR3nt: TGCGCCAGCACCCGGGACAGGTTTTCCAGGGAGCAGTATTTT
CDR3aa: CASTRDRFSREQYF

v_gene: TRBV5-4
abundance: -
d_gene: -
j_gene: TRBJ1-2
CDR3nt: TGTGCCAGCAGCTTCGGACAGATCTATGGCTACACCTTC
CDR3aa: CASSFGQIYGYTF

v_gene: TRBV5-6
abundance: -
d_gene: -
j_gene: TRBJ2-2
CDR3nt: TGTGCCAGCAGCTCGGGAACGGGTCCTAGGGGGTCCGGGGAGCTGTTTTTT
CDR3aa: CASSSGTGPRGSGELFF